This TCR beta chain was recorded in a study of shared clonotypes between healthy human individuals (TCRdb year 2020). For context, the study as a whole: The cohort comprised a couple of women and a few men aged 18 to 49 years. For each donor, CD4 naive and CD4 memory were each run on three plates, CD8 naive on two plates, and CD8 memory on one plate. To estimate repertoire size and how much clonotypes are shared between individuals, the study performed deep sequencing of blood TCR repertoires from about five healthy adults. To increase sequencing depth and limit assay-specific biases, TCR repertoire library preparation and sequencing were carried out by different laboratories using diverse techniques. Between about 0.85 and 9.5 billion PBMCs per donor were obtained by leukapheresis. The research as a whole found: Sharing across a few donors was observed for 4.5% to 6.5% of naive CD4, 3% to 3.5% of naive CD8, 2.3% of memory CD4, and roughly 0.43% of memory CD8 clonotypes. Estimated clonotype richness was generally larger for naive than for memory subsets. The small number of donors limited the genetic and exposure-history diversity represented. Compared with non-shared clonotypes, the clonotypes found in all four sorted-subset donors had higher generation probabilities. Based on pairwise subsampling, the degree of clonotype sharing among donors was expected to be affected by sequencing depth. Incomplete sequencing was indicated by rarefaction of sorted-subset datasets, despite the large sequencing depth. Sampling was limited to blood, and TCR repertoires in tissue likely differ from TCR repertoires in blood.

The junction shows trimming of 4 bases on V and 5 bases on J, plus 12 bases between the germline ends. According to the germline V gene, CDR1 reads SGDLS and CDR2 reads YYNGEE. From cysteine to phenylalanine, the CDR3 is 13 amino acids long. Only CDR3 DNA remains: 39 bases, in frame from the first base. The donors were healthy, HIV-negative adults who had no recently reported acute infections or vaccinations. Only Caucasian adults living in Nashville, Tennessee, USA were represented among the donors. CD4+ T cells were enriched through magnetic negative selection, after which naive cells were positively selected on CD45RA and the remaining negative fraction served as the memory subset. After blood collection by leukapheresis, PBMCs were isolated using Ficoll-Histopaque density gradient centrifugation and then cryopreserved in the vapor phase of liquid nitrogen. Analytical flow cytometry was used to check the purity and quantity of every magnetically sorted T cell population. Each sorted fraction had its genomic DNA isolated and then quantified by UV absorbance on a Nanodrop 2000c.

A remark on this clone: What antigen it recognizes has not been identified. Base qualities are missing; no much larger clone stands one base away.

Using the deep immunoSEQ assay, TCR CDR3 regions were amplified from genomic DNA by multiplex PCR. Extracted genomic DNA from each cell subset was distributed evenly across all wells of several immunoSEQ 96-well plates, and each plate was treated as a replicate. Each replicate PCR for sorted subsets received roughly 200 ng genomic DNA, equal to tens of thousands of T cell genomes. Purified libraries were quantified with a Qubit 3.0 fluorometer, sized on a Bioanalyzer 2100, and re-quantified with the KAPA Library Quantification kit. Every immunoSEQ 96-well plate was sequenced on a dedicated single-read 150-cycle Illumina NextSeq 550 flow cell. On the authors' methods: Because the immunoSEQ output held only junctional sequences and lacked quality scores, the filtering could not match the filtering applied to full-length reads. Sequences were annotated with PyIR, a Python wrapper for IgBLAST v1.9, and V/J genes and CDR3 were assigned using IMGT germline references. Reads with weak V/J assignments (E-value above 1e-6), missing CDR3, stop codons, out-of-frame junctions, or ambiguous translated residues were removed. V3J clonotypes were defined by identical inferred V gene, J gene, and CDR3 amino acid sequence. Percentage overlap between repertoires was calculated by dividing the number of shared unique clonotypes by the size of the smaller repertoire. Three approaches were used to assess repertoire richness: RTK rarefaction, the Chao1 estimator, and Recon v2.1 estimates of unobserved clonotypes. For all TCRbeta clonotypes obtained by the gDNA method from several donors, generation probabilities were computed with OLGA. TCRdb provides this immuneACCESS table in a form limited to in-frame rearrangements. Some clones are lacking; in checked studies, under half of them reflect an unresolved V gene, and why the rest are absent is not known. For V, J and clone size, that table is used; D and trimming come from the DNA. The sample contains approximately 2.1 million clones, approximately 95% of them found a single time. Around 0.4% of the sample belongs to the ten largest clones.

Input material: naive CD4+ T cells from PBMCs. The sample's cell subset or site label, in plain terms: CD45RA+ positively selected. The chain is assembled from TRBV9 and TRBJ2-5, and the D gene may be TRBD1, 6 bases matching. The receptor was derived from a young man in good health. Some clones in this sample may be carry-over from other donors' samples. The CDR3 protein is CASSPRGQETQYF. Read as DNA, the sequence is TGTGCCAGCAGCCCTCGAGGACAGGAGACCCAGTACTTC.